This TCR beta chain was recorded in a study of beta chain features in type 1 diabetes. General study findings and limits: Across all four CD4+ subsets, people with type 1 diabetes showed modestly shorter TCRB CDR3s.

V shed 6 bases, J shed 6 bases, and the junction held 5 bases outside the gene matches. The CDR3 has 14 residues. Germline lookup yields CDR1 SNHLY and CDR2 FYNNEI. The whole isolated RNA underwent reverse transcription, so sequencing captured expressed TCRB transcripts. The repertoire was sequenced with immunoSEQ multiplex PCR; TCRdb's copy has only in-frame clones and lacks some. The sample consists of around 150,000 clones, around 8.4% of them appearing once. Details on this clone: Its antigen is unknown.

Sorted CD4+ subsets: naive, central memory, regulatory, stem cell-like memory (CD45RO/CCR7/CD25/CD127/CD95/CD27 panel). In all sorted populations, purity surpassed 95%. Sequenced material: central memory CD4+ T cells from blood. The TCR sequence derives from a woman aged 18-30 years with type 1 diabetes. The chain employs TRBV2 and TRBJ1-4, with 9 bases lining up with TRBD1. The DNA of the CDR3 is TGTGCCAGCAGCCCTCGGGACAGGGATGAAAAACTGTTTTTT. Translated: CASSPRDRDEKLFF.